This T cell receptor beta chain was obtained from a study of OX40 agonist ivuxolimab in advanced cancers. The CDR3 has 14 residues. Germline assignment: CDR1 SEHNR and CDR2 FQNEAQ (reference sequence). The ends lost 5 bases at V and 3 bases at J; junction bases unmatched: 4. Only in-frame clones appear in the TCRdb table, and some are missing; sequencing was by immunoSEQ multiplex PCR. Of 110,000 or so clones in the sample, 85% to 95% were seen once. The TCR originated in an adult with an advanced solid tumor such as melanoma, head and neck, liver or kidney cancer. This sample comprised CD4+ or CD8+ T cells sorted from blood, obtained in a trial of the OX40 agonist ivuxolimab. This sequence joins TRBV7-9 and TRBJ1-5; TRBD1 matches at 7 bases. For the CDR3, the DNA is TGTGCCAGCAGCACAGGGGAATACAATCAGCCCCAGCATTTT. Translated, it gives CASSTGEYNQPQHF.